Detailed here is one T cell receptor beta chain. Trimming left V 3 bases short and J 2 bases short, with 10 bases between. Germline CDR1 reads MNHEY; CDR2 reads SMNVEV (reference sequence). This CDR3 has 14 amino acids. This specimen belongs to a study of T cell changes during pregnancy in multiple sclerosis. TCRdb keeps only in-frame clones here, not all; method: immunoSEQ multiplex PCR. The sample holds tens of thousands of clones, just under 95% seen once. The sequence came from a female donor with multiple sclerosis, enrolled in a pregnancy study. The sequencing here drew on peripheral blood, taken in the second trimester of pregnancy. This chain links TRBV27 with TRBJ1-2, with D possibly being TRBD1 (6 bases). DNA of the CDR3: TGTGCCAGCAGTTTTGTACAGGGAAACTATGGCTACACCTTC. This gives the protein CASSFVQGNYGYTF.